Presented here are 23 T cell receptor beta chains from one specimen sequenced in a study of cytomegalovirus exposure and HLA in healthy donors. It was with 60 Vbeta and 13 Jbeta primers that the PCR ran. Some clones are missing from TCRdb's copy, which holds only in-frame ones; the method was immunoSEQ multiplex PCR. The sample has roughly 180,000 clones; around a tenth are singletons. The sequencing input was PBMCs. Every receptor here comes from a woman in her twenties or thirties in good health and CMV-seropositive.

The rearrangement links TRBV6-6 to TRBJ1-4, with D tentatively TRBD1 (5 bases). V was cut by 6 bases and J by 7 bases, with 15 bases left in between. The CDR3 length is 14 residues. Germline V CDR1 and CDR2: MNHNY, SVGAGI (reference sequence). The CDR3 DNA reads TGTGCCAGCAGGACCGACAGTCCCCTTGAAAAACTGTTTTTT. It codes for CASRTDSPLEKLFF.

This clone was detected only a few times. This chain uses TRBV6-6 with TRBJ2-7; weak D call: TRBD2 (5 bases). This CDR3 has 16 residues. V was clipped by 2 bases and J by 4 bases, with 18 bases between them. Germline V gives CDR1 MNHNY, CDR2 SVGAGI (reference sequence). CDR3 nucleotides: TGTGCCAGCAGTTACCCTCGGACTCCTCCCTTATACGAGCAGTACTTC. Translation: CASSYPRTPPLYEQYF.

The chain links TRBV29-1 to TRBJ2-5; 7 positions agree with TRBD1. The last part of the DNA fits TRBJ2-7 better; the J call may be wrong. This CDR3 is built from 12 residues. Germline loops: CDR1 SQVTM, CDR2 ANQGSEA. The CDR3 DNA reads TGCAGCGGTATTACAGGGGCCTACGAGCAGTACTTC. This translates into CSGITGAYEQYF.

This clone was found a few times. The chain links TRBV6-6 to TRBJ2-6, with TRBD2 as a possible D gene (6 bases). Germline V gene lookup returns CDR1 MNHNY and CDR2 SVGAGI (reference sequence). The CDR3 contains 15 residues. Trimming took 7 bases from V and 1 from J, leaving 11 bases between them. Here the CDR3 DNA reads TGTGCCAGCACAGCCCGGGGGTCTGGGGCCAACGTCCTGACTTTC. The encoded protein is CASTARGSGANVLTF.

This clone has only a few counts. The V and J genes are TRBV4-1 and TRBJ1-1; D is unclear. V was shortened by 3 bases and J by 1 base, with 9 bases between the two germline ends. CDR3 length: 14 residues. From germline, CDR1 is MGHRA and CDR2 YSYEKL. The CDR3 reads CASSQPTGNTEAFF. CDR3 bases: TGCGCCAGCAGCCAGCCCACTGGGAACACTGAAGCTTTCTTT.

The chain recombines TRBV9 with TRBJ2-1; TRBD1 is a possible D gene (5 bases). Per germline, CDR1 SGDLS and CDR2 YYNGEE. This CDR3 contains 13 residues. V was clipped by 4 bases and J by 10 bases, with 15 bases between them. The CDR3 DNA follows: TGTGCCAGCAGCCTCGTAGGGGCAGGGGAGCAGTTCTTC. Translated, it gives CASSLVGAGEQFF. Using reference TRBV9 and TRBJ2-1 for the parts outside the CDR3, the full variable domain is DSGVTQTPKHLITATGQRVTLRCSPRSGDLSVYWYQQSLDQGLQFLIQYYNGEERAKGNILERFSAQQFPDLHSELNLSSLELGDSALYFCASSLVGAGEQFFGPGTRLTVL.

This clone was seen a handful of times. The J gene is TRBJ2-2, the V gene TRBV25-1; 9 nucleotides match TRBD2. The CDR3 runs 14 residues. V lost 5 bases, J lost 8 bases, and 6 bases stayed unmatched. Germline V gene sequence: CDR1 MGHDK, CDR2 SYGVNS. The CDR3 DNA follows: TGTGCCAGCAGTTATCTTGGACTAGCGGGGGAGCTGTTTTTT. Translating gives CASSYLGLAGELFF.

The rearrangement uses TRBV21-1 and TRBJ2-7; the D call of TRBD1 is as the table states it, not checked on the DNA. TRBV21-1 is shown as a pseudogene. CDR3 length: 15 amino acids. Here the CDR3 reads CASSPTEDREYEQYF. CDR3 coding DNA: TGTGCCAGCAGCCCCACTGAGGACAGGGAGTACGAGCAGTACTTC.

The chain combines TRBV27 with TRBJ1-1; D is undetermined. The CDR3 loop spans 15 amino acids. V gave up 2 bases and J gave up 0 bases, with 10 bases separating them. Germline V gives CDR1 MNHEY, CDR2 SMNVEV (reference sequence). CDR3 DNA: TGTGCCAGCAGTTTAAGCCAGGTCATGAACACTGAAGCTTTCTTT. Translated, it gives CASSLSQVMNTEAFF.

This clone was detected a few times. V and J are TRBV5-1 and TRBJ2-7; TRBD2 agrees at 9 bases. The CDR3 has 14 residues. In germline, CDR1 is SGHRS, CDR2 YFSETQ. The V segment lost 4 bases and the J segment 3 bases; nucleotides outside the gene matches: 5. As DNA, the CDR3 is TGCGCCAGCAGCCCGAGCGGGAGGATCTACGAGCAGTACTTC. Translation gives CASSPSGRIYEQYF.

The chain uses TRBV6-1 and TRBJ1-4; 8 nucleotides match TRBD1. With V trimmed by 5 bases and J by 6 bases, 5 bases remained unmatched. CDR3 length: 14 amino acids. The germline CDR1 and CDR2 sequences are MNHNS and SASEGT. The CDR3 DNA sequence: TGTGCCAGCAGTCGCAGGGGGCCGGATGAAAAACTGTTTTTT. Its translation: CASSRRGPDEKLFF.

This clone was found a few times. The rearrangement uses TRBV7-2 and TRBJ2-5, with D maybe TRBD2 (5 bases). The CDR3 length is 14 residues. Germline V CDR1 and CDR2: SGHTA, FQGNSA. V lost 2 bases to trimming and J lost 6 bases, with 13 bases between them. Here the CDR3 reads CASSLSPDGKTQYF. CDR3 bases: TGTGCCAGCAGCTTATCCCCAGACGGGAAGACCCAGTACTTC.

This clone showed up just a few times. The J gene is TRBJ2-5, the V gene TRBV19, with D possibly being TRBD1 (6 bases). V lost 5 bases, J lost 0 bases, and 13 bases lay in between. Germline V lookup: CDR1 LNHDA, CDR2 SQIVND (reference sequence). The CDR3 totals 15 residues. CDR3 sequence reads: CASSRATGYQETQYF. The DNA of the CDR3 is TGTGCCAGTAGTCGGGCGACAGGCTACCAAGAGACCCAGTACTTC.

This clone was seen a handful of times. The rearrangement links TRBV19 to TRBJ1-1; D gene ambiguous. Trimming pared 1 base from V and 0 bases from J, leaving 12 bases between. Germline CDR1 LNHDA, CDR2 SQIVND (reference sequence). The CDR3 is 16 amino acids. The CDR3 region is CASSIGWAHVNTEAFF. The DNA of the CDR3 is TGTGCCAGTAGTATAGGGTGGGCGCATGTGAACACTGAAGCTTTCTTT. Filled out from reference TRBV19 and TRBJ1-1, the complete variable domain reads DGGITQSPKYLFRKEGQNVTLSCEQNLNHDAMYWYRQDPGQGLRLIYYSQIVNDFQKGDIAEGYSVSREKKESFPLTVTSAQKNPTAFYLCASSIGWAHVNTEAFFGQGTRLTVV.

The CDR3 here is CASSLRGNYGYTF. CDR3 sequence (DNA): TGTGCCAGCAGCTTAAGAGGGAACTATGGCTACACCTTC. V and J are TRBV11-2 and TRBJ1-2, with D hard to call. Germline CDR1 and CDR2: SGHAT and FQNNGV. V shed 2 bases and J shed 2 bases, with 6 bases lying between them. The CDR3 runs to 13 residues.

In DNA form, the CDR3 reads TGTGCCACCAACACCCGCGCGGGGGAGACCCAGTACTTC. Translated: CATNTRAGETQYF. The chain recombines TRBV15 with TRBJ2-5; a weak D match, TRBD2 (6 bases). V lost 7 bases, J lost 5 bases, and 14 bases lay in between. Germline V CDR1 and CDR2: LNHNV, YYDKDF (reference sequence). The CDR3 runs 13 residues. The entire variable domain, with the rest obtained from reference TRBV15 and TRBJ2-5, is as follows: DAMVIQNPRYQVTQFGKPVTLSCSQTLNHNVMYWYQQKSSQAPKLLFHYYDKDFNNEADTPDNFQSRRPNTSFCFLDIRSPGLGDTAMYLCATNTRAGETQYFGPGTRLLVL.

V gene TRBV6-5 combines with J gene TRBJ2-1; D not resolved. The CDR3 has 15 amino acids. V shed 5 bases and J shed 9 bases, with 20 bases lying between them. Germline CDR1 and CDR2: MNHEY and SVGAGI. CDR3 in amino acids: CASSLRHFGLSEQFF. Written as DNA, the CDR3 is TGTGCCAGCAGTCTTCGGCACTTCGGGTTGAGTGAGCAGTTCTTC.

This rearrangement joins TRBV19 to TRBJ2-7, with 7 bases identical to TRBD2. This CDR3 comprises 15 residues. The germline gives CDR1 LNHDA, CDR2 SQIVND (reference sequence). The V gene end was trimmed by 5 bases and the J gene end by 5 bases; junction bases not matched to a gene: 12. CDR3 loop: CASSPSLAAPHEQYF. As DNA, the CDR3 is TGTGCCAGTAGTCCGAGTCTAGCGGCCCCCCACGAGCAGTACTTC.

The rearrangement uses TRBV4-1 and TRBJ2-7; TRBD2 is a possible D gene (7 bases). Matching the DNA end better, TRBJ2-1 makes the J call doubtful. Germline V gene data show CDR1 as MGHRA and CDR2 as YSYEKL. CDR3 length equals 15 residues. CDR3 region: CASSQDRRGGYEQFF. As DNA, the CDR3 is TGCGCCAGCAGCCAAGATCGGAGGGGGGGCTACGAGCAGTTCTTC.

CDR3 region: CASSSTGLAGVQETQYF. The CDR3 DNA follows: TGTGCCAGCAGCTCCACTGGCCTAGCGGGAGTCCAAGAGACCCAGTACTTC. V usage is TRBV5-6 and J usage is TRBJ2-5; 10 nucleotides align to TRBD2. Germline CDR1 reads SGHDT; CDR2 reads YYEEEE. The V and J ends lost 3 bases and 1 base, in that order; junction bases with no gene match: 9. The CDR3 runs 17 residues.

This clone was seen a few times. This chain links TRBV5-1 with TRBJ2-1; 13 nucleotides align to TRBD2. V lost 3 bases to trimming and J lost 4 bases; unmatched junction nucleotides: 4. This CDR3 spans 16 amino acids. Germline CDR1 and CDR2: SGHRS and YFSETQ. In DNA, the CDR3 is TGCGCCAGCAGCTGGGGGACTAGCGGGATTTACAATGAGCAGTTCTTC. Translating it yields CASSWGTSGIYNEQFF.

This sequence joins TRBV28 and TRBJ1-2; D is uncertain. V shed 4 bases and J shed 7 bases, with 13 bases lying between them. Germline values: CDR1 MDHEN, CDR2 SYDVKM. CDR3 length: 13 amino acids. CDR3 residues: CASSSLGVSGYTF. CDR3 nucleotides: TGTGCCAGCAGTTCACTAGGTGTTAGTGGCTACACCTTC.

This clone was counted only a few times. The chain carries TRBV5-6 and TRBJ2-7; D is unresolved. The germline gives CDR1 SGHDT, CDR2 YYEEEE. CDR3 length: 13 residues. V gave up 0 bases and J gave up 0 bases, with 4 bases separating them. The CDR3 DNA reads TGTGCCAGCAGCTTGGCCAACTCCTACGAGCAGTACTTC. This gives the protein CASSLANSYEQYF.